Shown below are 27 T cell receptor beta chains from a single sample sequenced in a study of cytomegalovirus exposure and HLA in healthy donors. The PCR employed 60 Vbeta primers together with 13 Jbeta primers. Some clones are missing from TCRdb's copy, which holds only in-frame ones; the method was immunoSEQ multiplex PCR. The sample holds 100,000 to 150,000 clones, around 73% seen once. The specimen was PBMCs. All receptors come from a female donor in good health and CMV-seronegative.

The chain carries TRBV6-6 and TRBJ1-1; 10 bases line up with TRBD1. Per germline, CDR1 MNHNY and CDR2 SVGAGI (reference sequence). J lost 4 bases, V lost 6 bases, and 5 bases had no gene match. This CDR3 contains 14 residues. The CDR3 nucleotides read TGTGCCAGCAGCCCGGACAGGGGGGGCACTGAAGCTTTCTTT. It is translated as CASSPDRGGTEAFF.

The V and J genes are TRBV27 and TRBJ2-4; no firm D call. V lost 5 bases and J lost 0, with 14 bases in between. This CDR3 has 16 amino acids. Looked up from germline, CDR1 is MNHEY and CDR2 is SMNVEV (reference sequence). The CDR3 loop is CASSKWADLAKNIQYF. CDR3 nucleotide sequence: TGTGCCAGCAGTAAATGGGCAGATCTAGCCAAAAACATTCAGTACTTC.

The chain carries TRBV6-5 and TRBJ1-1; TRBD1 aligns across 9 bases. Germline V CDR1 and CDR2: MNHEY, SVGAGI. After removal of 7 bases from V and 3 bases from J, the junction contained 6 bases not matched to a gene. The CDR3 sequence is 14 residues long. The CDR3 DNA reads TGTGCCAGCACTCGGACAGGGGTGGACACTGAAGCTTTCTTT. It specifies CASTRTGVDTEAFF.

The CDR3 DNA sequence: TGCAGCGTGGCCAATAGACTCACAGATACGCAGTATTTT. Encoded protein: CSVANRLTDTQYF. The chain joins TRBV29-1 to TRBJ2-3; the D is unclear. Trimming took 6 bases from V and 2 from J, leaving 12 bases between them. In germline, CDR1 is SQVTM, CDR2 ANQGSEA. The CDR3 totals 13 residues.

The CDR3 spells CATPRETQYF. The CDR3 DNA sequence: TGTGCCACCCCCAGGGAGACCCAGTACTTC. The chain uses TRBV10-3 and TRBJ2-5, with no clear D. Trimming removed 10 bases at V and 5 bases at J, with 8 bases between. This CDR3 is built from 10 residues. From germline, CDR1 is ENHRY and CDR2 SYGVKD.

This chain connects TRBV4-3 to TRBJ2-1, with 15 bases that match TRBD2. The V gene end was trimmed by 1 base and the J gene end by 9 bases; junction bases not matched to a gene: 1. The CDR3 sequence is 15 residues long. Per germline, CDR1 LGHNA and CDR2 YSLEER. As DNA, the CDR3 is TGCGCCAGCAGCCAAGGGACTAGCGGGAGGGGTGAGCAGTTCTTC. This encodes CASSQGTSGRGEQFF.

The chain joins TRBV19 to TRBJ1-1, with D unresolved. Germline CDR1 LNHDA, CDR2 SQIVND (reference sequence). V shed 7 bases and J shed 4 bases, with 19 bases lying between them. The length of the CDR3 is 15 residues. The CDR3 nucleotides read TGTGCCAGTAAGAAGACGGTCGGAGCGGGCACTGAAGCTTTCTTT. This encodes CASKKTVGAGTEAFF. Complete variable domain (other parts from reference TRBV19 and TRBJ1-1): DGGITQSPKYLFRKEGQNVTLSCEQNLNHDAMYWYRQDPGQGLRLIYYSQIVNDFQKGDIAEGYSVSREKKESFPLTVTSAQKNPTAFYLCASKKTVGAGTEAFFGQGTRLTVV.

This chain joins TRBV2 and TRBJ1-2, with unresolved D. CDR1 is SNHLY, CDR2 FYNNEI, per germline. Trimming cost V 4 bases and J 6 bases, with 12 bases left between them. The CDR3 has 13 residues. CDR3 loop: CASSVARLDGYTF. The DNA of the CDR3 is TGTGCCAGCAGTGTAGCCCGTCTTGATGGCTACACCTTC.

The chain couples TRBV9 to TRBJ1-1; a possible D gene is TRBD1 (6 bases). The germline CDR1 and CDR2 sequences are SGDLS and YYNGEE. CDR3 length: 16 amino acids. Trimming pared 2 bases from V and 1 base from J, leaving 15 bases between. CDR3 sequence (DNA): TGTGCCAGCAGCGTCCATCCGACAGGTGCGAACACTGAAGCTTTCTTT. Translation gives CASSVHPTGANTEAFF.

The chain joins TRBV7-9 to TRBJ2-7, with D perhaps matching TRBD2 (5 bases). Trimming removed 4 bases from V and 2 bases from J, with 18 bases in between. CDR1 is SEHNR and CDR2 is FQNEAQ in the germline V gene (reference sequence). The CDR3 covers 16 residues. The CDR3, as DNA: TGTGCCAGCAGCTCCCCGTGGGGAGCGAATACCTACGAGCAGTACTTC. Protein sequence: CASSSPWGANTYEQYF.

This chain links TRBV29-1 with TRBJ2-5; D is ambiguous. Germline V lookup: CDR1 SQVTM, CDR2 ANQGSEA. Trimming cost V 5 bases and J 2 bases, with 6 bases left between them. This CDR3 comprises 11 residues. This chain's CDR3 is CSVQRQETQYF. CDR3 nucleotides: TGCAGCGTTCAGCGTCAAGAGACCCAGTACTTC. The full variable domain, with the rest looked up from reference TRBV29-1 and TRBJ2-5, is SAVISQKPSRDICQRGTSLTIQCQVDSQVTMMFWYRQQPGQSLTLIATANQGSEATYESGFVIDKFPISRPNLTFSTLTVSNMSPEDSSIYLCSVQRQETQYFGPGTRLLVL.

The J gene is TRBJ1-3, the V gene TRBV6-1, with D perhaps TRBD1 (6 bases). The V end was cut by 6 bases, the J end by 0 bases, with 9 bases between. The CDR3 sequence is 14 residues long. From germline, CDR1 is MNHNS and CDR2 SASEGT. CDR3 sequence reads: CASSRQDSGNTIYF. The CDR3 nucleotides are TGTGCCAGCAGCAGACAGGACTCTGGAAACACCATATATTTT.

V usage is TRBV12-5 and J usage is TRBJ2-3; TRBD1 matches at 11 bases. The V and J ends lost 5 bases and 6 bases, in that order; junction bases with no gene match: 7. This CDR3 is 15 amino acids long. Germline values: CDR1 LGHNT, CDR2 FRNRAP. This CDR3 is CASGPGTGGGDTQYF. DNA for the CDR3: TGTGCTAGTGGTCCTGGGACAGGGGGGGGCGATACGCAGTATTTT.

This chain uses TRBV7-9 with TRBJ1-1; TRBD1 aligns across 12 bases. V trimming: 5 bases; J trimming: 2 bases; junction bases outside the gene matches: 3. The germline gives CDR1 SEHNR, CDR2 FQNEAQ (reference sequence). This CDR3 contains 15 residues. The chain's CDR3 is CASSPGTGGNTEAFF. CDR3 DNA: TGTGCCAGCAGCCCCGGGACAGGGGGCAACACTGAAGCTTTCTTT.

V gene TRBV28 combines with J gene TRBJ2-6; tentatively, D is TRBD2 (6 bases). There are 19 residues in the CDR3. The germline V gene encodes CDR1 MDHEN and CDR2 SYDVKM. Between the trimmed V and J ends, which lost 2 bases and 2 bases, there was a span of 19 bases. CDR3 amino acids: CASSLRWGMGGAGANVLTF. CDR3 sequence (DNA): TGTGCCAGCAGTTTAAGGTGGGGGATGGGGGGTGCTGGGGCCAACGTCCTGACTTTC.

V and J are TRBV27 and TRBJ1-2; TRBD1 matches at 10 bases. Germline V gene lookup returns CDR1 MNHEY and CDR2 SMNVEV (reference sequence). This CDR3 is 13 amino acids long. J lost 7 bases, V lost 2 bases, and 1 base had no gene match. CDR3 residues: CASSLGTGAGYTF. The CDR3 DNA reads TGTGCCAGCAGTTTAGGGACAGGGGCTGGCTACACCTTC.

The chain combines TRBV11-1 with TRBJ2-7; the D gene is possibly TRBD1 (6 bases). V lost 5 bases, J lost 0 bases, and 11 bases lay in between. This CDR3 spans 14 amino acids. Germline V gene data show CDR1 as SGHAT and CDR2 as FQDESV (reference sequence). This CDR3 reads CASSARTDSYEQYF. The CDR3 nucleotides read TGTGCCAGCAGCGCCCGGACAGACTCCTACGAGCAGTACTTC.

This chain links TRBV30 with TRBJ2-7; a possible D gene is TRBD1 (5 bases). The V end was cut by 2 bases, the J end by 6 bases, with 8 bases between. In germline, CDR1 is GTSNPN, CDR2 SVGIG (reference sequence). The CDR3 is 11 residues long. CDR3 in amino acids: CAWSTQGEQYF. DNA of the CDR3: TGTGCCTGGAGTACCCAGGGCGAGCAGTACTTC.

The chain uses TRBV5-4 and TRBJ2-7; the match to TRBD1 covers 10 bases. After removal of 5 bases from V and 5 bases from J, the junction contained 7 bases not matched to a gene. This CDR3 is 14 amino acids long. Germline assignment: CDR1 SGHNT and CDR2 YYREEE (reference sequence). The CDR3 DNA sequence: TGTGCCAGCAGGCGTCCCGGGACAGGGGACGAGCAGTACTTC. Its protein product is CASRRPGTGDEQYF.

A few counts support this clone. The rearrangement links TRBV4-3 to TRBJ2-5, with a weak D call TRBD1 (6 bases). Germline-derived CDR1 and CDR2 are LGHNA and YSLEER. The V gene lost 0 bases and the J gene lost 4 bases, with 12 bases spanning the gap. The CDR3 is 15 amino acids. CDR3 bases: TGCGCCAGCAGCCAAGATCACACAGGGATAGAGACCCAGTACTTC. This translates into CASSQDHTGIETQYF.

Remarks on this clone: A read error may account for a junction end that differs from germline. CDR3 in DNA: TGTGCTAGTAGTTCCCTTGCGGGAGGGCCCAACACGCAGTATTTT. This encodes CASSSLAGGPNTQYF. The rearrangement uses TRBV19 and TRBJ2-3; 9 bases agree with TRBD2. CDR1 is LNHDA, CDR2 SQIVND, per germline (reference sequence). This CDR3 contains 15 residues.

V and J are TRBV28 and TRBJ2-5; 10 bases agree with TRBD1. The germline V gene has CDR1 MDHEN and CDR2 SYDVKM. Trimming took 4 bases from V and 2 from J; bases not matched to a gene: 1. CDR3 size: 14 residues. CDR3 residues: CASSWTGGQETQYF. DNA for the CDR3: TGTGCCAGCAGTTGGACAGGGGGGCAAGAGACCCAGTACTTC.

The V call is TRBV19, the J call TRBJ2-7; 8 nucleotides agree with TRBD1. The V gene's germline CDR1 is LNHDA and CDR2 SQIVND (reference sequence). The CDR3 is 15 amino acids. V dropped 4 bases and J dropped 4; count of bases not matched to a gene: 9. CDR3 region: CASSNPGQAPYEQYF. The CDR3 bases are TGTGCCAGTAGTAATCCGGGACAGGCCCCTTACGAGCAGTACTTC. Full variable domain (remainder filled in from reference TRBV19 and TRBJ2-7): DGGITQSPKYLFRKEGQNVTLSCEQNLNHDAMYWYRQDPGQGLRLIYYSQIVNDFQKGDIAEGYSVSREKKESFPLTVTSAQKNPTAFYLCASSNPGQAPYEQYFGPGTRLTVT.

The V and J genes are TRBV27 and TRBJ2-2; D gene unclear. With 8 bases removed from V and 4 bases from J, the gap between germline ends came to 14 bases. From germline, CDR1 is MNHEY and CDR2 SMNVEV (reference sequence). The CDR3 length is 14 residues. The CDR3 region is CASGRPTITGELFF. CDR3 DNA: TGTGCCAGCGGGCGTCCTACGATCACCGGGGAGCTGTTTTTT.

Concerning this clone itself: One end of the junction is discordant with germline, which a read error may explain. CDR3 bases: TGTGCCAGCGGGACTAGACCCCACGAGCAATACTTC. Amino acid sequence: CASGTRPHEQYF. The gene calls are TRBV27 and TRBJ2-7, with 8 bases matching TRBD2. The CDR3 length is 12 residues. Germline V gene sequence: CDR1 MNHEY, CDR2 SMNVEV (reference sequence).

DNA of the CDR3: TGTGCCAGCAGTTTATTACCCAAGCGAGAGACCCAGTACTTC. Protein: CASSLLPKRETQYF. This chain connects TRBV28 to TRBJ2-5; no definite D call. Per the germline V gene, CDR1 is MDHEN and CDR2 is SYDVKM. The V and J ends lost 1 base and 4 bases respectively, with 10 bases between them. The CDR3 is made up of 14 amino acids. Based on the CDR3 plus reference TRBV28 and TRBJ2-5, the full variable domain is DVKVTQSSRYLVKRTGEKVFLECVQDMDHENMFWYRQDPGLGLRLIYFSYDVKMKEKGDIPEGYSVSREKKERFSLILESASTNQTSMYLCASSLLPKRETQYFGPGTRLLVL.

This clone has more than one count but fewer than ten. The CDR3 coding sequence is TGTGCCAGCAGCTCTGGGACTAGCGGGAGGGTCACAGATACGCAGTATTTT. Its translation: CASSSGTSGRVTDTQYF. The chain has TRBV7-9 and TRBJ2-3; 16 nucleotides match TRBD2. V lost 4 bases, J lost 2 bases, and 3 bases stayed unmatched. Germline CDR1 is SEHNR and CDR2 is FQNEAQ (reference sequence). This CDR3 has 17 residues.